This T cell receptor (beta chain) originates from a study of cytomegalovirus exposure and HLA in healthy donors. Findings and caveats of the study: CMV serostatus was the sole immune exposure information available. Reportedly, cytomegalovirus status was diagnosed with high sensitivity and specificity. Investigators reported 150 to 200 TCR beta chains as tied to cytomegalovirus.

In nominal health when sampled, donors likely had unrecorded immune exposures nonetheless. The PCR made use of 60 Vbeta and 13 Jbeta primers. The method was immunoSEQ multiplex PCR; TCRdb's version includes in-frame clones alone and lacks a portion of them. The repertoire holds some 60,000 clones, with 80% as singletons. Of note for this clone: Antigen specificity is unknown.

The CDR3 contains 14 residues. Germline V lookup: CDR1 SGHNT, CDR2 YYREEE (reference sequence). Trimming removed 0 bases at V and 6 bases at J, with 12 bases between. Sample: PBMCs. This sequence joins TRBV5-4 and TRBJ1-1; possibly TRBD1 for D (5 bases). The clonotype comes from a woman between 35 and 50 years old in good health and CMV-seronegative. The CDR3 region is CASSLAARAPEAFF. The CDR3 DNA follows: TGTGCCAGCAGCTTGGCCGCCAGGGCCCCTGAAGCTTTCTTT.